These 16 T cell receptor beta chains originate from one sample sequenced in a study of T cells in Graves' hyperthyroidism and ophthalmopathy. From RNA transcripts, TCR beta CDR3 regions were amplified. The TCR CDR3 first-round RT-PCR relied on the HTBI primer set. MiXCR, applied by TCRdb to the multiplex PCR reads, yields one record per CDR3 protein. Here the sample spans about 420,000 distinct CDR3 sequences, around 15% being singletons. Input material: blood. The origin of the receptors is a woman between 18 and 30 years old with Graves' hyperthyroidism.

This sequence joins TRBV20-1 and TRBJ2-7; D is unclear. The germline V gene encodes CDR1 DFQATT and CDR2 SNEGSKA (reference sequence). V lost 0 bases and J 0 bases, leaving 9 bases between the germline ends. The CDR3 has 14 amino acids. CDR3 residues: CSARDSHSSYEQYF. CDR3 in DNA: TGCAGTGCTAGAGATTCTCACAGCTCCTACGAGCAGTACTTC.

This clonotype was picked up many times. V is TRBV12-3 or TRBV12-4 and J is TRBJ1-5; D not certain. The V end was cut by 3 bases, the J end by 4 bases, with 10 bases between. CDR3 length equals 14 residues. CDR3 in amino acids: CASSFLGLNQPQHF. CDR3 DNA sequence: TGTGCCAGCAGTTTCTTAGGATTAAATCAGCCCCAGCATTTT.

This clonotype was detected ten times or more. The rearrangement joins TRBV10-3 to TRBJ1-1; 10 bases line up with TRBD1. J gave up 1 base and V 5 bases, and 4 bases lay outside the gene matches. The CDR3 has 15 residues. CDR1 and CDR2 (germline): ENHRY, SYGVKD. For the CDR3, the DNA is TGTGCCATCAGTCCCGGACAGGGGGAGAACACTGAAGCTTTCTTT. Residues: CAISPGQGENTEAFF.

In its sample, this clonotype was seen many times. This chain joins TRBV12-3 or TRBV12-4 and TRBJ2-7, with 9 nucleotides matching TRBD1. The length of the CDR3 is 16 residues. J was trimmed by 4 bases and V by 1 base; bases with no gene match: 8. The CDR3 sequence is CASSLVPPGQGYEQYF. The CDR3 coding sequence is TGTGCCAGCAGTTTAGTCCCCCCGGGACAGGGATACGAGCAGTACTTC.

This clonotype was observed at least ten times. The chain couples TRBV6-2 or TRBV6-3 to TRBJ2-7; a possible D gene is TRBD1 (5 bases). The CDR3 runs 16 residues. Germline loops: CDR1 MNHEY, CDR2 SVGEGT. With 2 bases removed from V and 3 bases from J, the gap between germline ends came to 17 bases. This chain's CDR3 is CASSYDRRRALYEQYF. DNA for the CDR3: TGTGCCAGCAGTTACGATCGGCGCAGGGCCCTCTACGAGCAGTACTTC.

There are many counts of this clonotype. The CDR3 bases are TGTGCCAGCAGTGAAGGGCAGGGGGCAGACGAGCAGTACTTC. Protein: CASSEGQGADEQYF. The chain is built from TRBV6-1 and TRBJ2-7, with 8 nucleotides matching TRBD1. Trimming took 1 base from V and 5 from J; bases not matched to a gene: 4. Germline CDR1 reads MNHNS; CDR2 reads SASEGT. The CDR3 spans 14 residues.

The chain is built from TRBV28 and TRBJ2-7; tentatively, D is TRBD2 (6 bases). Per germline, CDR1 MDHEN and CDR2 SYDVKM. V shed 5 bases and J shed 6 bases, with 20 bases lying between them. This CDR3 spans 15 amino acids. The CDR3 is CASSPSGAGRSEQYF. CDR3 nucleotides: TGTGCCAGCAGTCCGTCGGGAGCCGGACGGTCCGAGCAGTACTTC. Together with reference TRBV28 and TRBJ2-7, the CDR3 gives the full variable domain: DVKVTQSSRYLVKRTGEKVFLECVQDMDHENMFWYRQDPGLGLRLIYFSYDVKMKEKGDIPEGYSVSREKKERFSLILESASTNQTSMYLCASSPSGAGRSEQYFGPGTRLTVT.

CDR3 amino acids: CATKARDSYEQYF. Here the CDR3 DNA reads TGTGCCACCAAGGCCAGGGACTCCTACGAGCAGTACTTC. The V gene is TRBV6-1, the J gene TRBJ2-7, with a tentative D call TRBD1 (5 bases). Trimming shortened V by 10 bases and J by 0 bases, and 13 bases separated the two germline ends. In germline, CDR1 is MNHNS, CDR2 SASEGT. The CDR3 contains 13 residues.

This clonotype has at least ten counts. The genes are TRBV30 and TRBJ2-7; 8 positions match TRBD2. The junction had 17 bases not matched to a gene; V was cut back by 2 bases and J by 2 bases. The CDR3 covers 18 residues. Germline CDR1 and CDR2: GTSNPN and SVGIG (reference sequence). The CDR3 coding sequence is TGTGCCTGGAGTCCACGAAGAAGCGGGAGTATCCGGACCTACGAGCAGTACTTC. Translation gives CAWSPRRSGSIRTYEQYF.

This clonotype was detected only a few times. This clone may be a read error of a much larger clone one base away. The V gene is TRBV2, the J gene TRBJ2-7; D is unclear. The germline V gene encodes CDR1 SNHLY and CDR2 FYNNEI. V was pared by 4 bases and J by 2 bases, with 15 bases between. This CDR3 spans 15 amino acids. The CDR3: CASSGTWAETYEQYF. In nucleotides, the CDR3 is TGTGCCAGCAGTGGAACCTGGGCAGAGACCTACGAGCAGTACTTC.

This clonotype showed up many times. CDR3 nucleotide sequence: TGTGCCAGCAGTTTATGGCAGGGGGCCTACGAGCAGTACTTC. It codes for CASSLWQGAYEQYF. The rearrangement uses TRBV28 and TRBJ2-7, with 7 bases fitting TRBD1. Losses at the gene ends were 0 bases for V and 2 bases for J; bases not matched to a gene: 1. CDR1 and CDR2 (germline): MDHEN, SYDVKM. The CDR3 is 14 amino acids.

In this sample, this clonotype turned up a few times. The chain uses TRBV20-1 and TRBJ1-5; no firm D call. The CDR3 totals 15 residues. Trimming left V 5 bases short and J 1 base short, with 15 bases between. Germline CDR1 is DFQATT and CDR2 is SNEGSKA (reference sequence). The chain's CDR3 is CSAFKGGLSNQPQHF. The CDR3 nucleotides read TGCAGTGCTTTCAAGGGTGGGTTGAGCAATCAGCCCCAGCATTTT.

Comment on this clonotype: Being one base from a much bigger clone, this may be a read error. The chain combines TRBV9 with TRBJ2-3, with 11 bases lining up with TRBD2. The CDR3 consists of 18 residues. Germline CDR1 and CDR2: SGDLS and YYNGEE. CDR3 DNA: TGTGCCAACAGCGTCCATCGGGTAGCGGGAGGGTCCACAGATACGCAGTATTTT. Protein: CANSVHRVAGGSTDTQYF.

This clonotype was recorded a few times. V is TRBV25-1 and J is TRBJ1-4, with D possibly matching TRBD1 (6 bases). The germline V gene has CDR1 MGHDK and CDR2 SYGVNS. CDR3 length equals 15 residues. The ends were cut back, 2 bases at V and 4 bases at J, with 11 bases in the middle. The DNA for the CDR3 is TGTGCCAGCAGTGAAACGGGGACAAGTAATGAAAAACTGTTTTTT. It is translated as CASSETGTSNEKLFF.

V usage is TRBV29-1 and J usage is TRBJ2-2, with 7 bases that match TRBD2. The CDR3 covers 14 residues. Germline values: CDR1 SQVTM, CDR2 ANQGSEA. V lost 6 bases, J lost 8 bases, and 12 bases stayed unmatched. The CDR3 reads CSVAIGGGIGELFF. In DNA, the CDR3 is TGCAGCGTGGCTATTGGGGGGGGTATTGGGGAGCTGTTTTTT.

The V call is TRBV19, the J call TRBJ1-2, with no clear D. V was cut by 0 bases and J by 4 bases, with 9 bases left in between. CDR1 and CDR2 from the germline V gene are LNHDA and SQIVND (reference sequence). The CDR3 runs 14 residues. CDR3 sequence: CASSIDLPSYGYTF. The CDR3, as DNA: TGTGCCAGTAGTATAGATCTTCCCAGCTATGGCTACACCTTC.